Listed below are T cell receptor beta chains from one sample, sequenced in a study of OX40 agonist ivuxolimab in advanced cancers. Measured with immunoSEQ multiplex PCR; TCRdb has only the in-frame clones, and not every one. The table records approximately 49,000 clones, 70% to 85% of them present only once. Here the sequenced sample was CD4+ or CD8+ T cells sorted from blood, taken in a trial of the OX40 agonist ivuxolimab. Receptors originate from an adult with an advanced solid tumor such as melanoma, head and neck, liver or kidney cancer. Each CDR3 is given with its conserved first and last residue. D genes are given only for firm matches. Clone size appears in some rows only: once, few, many, or a class for an expanded clone.

J | size | V | D | DNA | CDR3
TRBJ1-5 | - | TRBV7-2 | TRBD1 | TGTGCCAGCGCCTGGACAGGGAACAGCAATCAGCCCCAGCATTTT | CASAWTGNSNQPQHF
TRBJ2-3 | - | TRBV30 | - | TGTGCCTGGAGAGGGGGGCCGGGCACAGATACGCAGTATTTT | CAWRGGPGTDTQYF
TRBJ2-5 | - | TRBV9 | - | TGTGCCAGCAGCCTCGGATCGCGAGAGACCCAGTACTTC | CASSLGSRETQYF
TRBJ2-1 | - | TRBV5-4 | - | TGTGCCAGCAGATTATACAATGAGCAGTTCTTC | CASRLYNEQFF
TRBJ2-1 | - | TRBV5-1 | TRBD2 | TGCGCCAGCAGCTTGCGCGCTAGCGGGGGGGCCTACAATGAGCAGTTCTTC | CASSLRASGGAYNEQFF
TRBJ2-6 | - | TRBV2 | - | TGTGCCAGCAGTGAGCCTGGGGCCAACGTCCTGACTTTC | CASSEPGANVLTF
TRBJ1-2 | - | TRBV28 | - | TGTGCCAGCAGTCTTCCCGTCAGGGAGGGCTACACCTTC | CASSLPVREGYTF
TRBJ2-4 | - | TRBV7-2 | - | TGTGCCAGCAGCTTTGAACGGTGGGGAAACATTCAGTACTTC | CASSFERWGNIQYF
TRBJ2-3 | - | TRBV7-9 | - | TGTGCCAGCAGCTTAGGGGGGAGCGGGACAGATACGCAGTATTTT | CASSLGGSGTDTQYF
TRBJ1-4 | - | TRBV5-1 | - | TGCGCCAGCAGCTTGGATGGGGAGATTAATGAAAAACTGTTTTTT | CASSLDGEINEKLFF
TRBJ2-3 | once | TRBV4-2 | - | TGTGCCAGCAACAACGGGGCAGGGAACACAGATACGCAGTATTTT | CASNNGAGNTDTQYF
TRBJ2-7 | few | TRBV9 | - | TGTGCCAGCAGCGCGTCAGGGTCTAGCTCCTACGAGCAGTACTTC | CASSASGSSSYEQYF
TRBJ2-3 | once | TRBV6-5 | - | TGTGCCAGCAGTTACCCCACAGATACGCAGTATTTT | CASSYPTDTQYF
TRBJ2-2 | - | TRBV7-3 | - | TGTGCCAGCCCTGTGAGGGGGGGATTAGCGGGCGCGAACACCGGGGAGCTGTTTTTT | CASPVRGGLAGANTGELFF
TRBJ2-2 | - | TRBV6-1 | - | TGTGCCAGCAGCGTCAAAACAGGTTGGGGCGGGGAGCTGTTTTTT | CASSVKTGWGGELFF
TRBJ2-3 | once | TRBV29-1 | TRBD2 | TGCAGCGTTAGAGCGGGGGGGCCGACAGATACGCAGTATTTT | CSVRAGGPTDTQYF
TRBJ1-1 | - | TRBV6-5 | - | TGTGCCAGCAGTCCTCCGGCGCAGTTGAACACTGAAGCTTTCTTT | CASSPPAQLNTEAFF
TRBJ2-3 | - | TRBV7-9 | TRBD2 | TGTGCCAGCAGCTTAGGCAGCGGGGCTACAGATACGCAGTATTTT | CASSLGSGATDTQYF
TRBJ2-7 | - | TRBV30 | - | TGTGCCTGGGAGAAGCGAAGCTCCTACGAGCAGTACTTC | CAWEKRSSYEQYF
TRBJ2-7 | - | TRBV6-1 | TRBD1 | TGTGCCAGCAGTGAAATCGGGTTCGGGACAGGGAACTCCTACGAGCAGTACTTC | CASSEIGFGTGNSYEQYF
TRBJ2-5 | - | TRBV5-4 | - | TGTGCTACCCGCCCCCGGCAGGGGCCAGAGACCCAGTACTTC | CATRPRQGPETQYF
TRBJ2-1 | - | TRBV7-7 | TRBD1 | TGTGCTAGCAGCTTAGGGGGCCACTACAATGAGCAGTTCTTC | CASSLGGHYNEQFF
TRBJ1-2 | - | TRBV11-2 | - | TGTGCCAGCAGCTTAGATACAGGGACTTTCTATGGCTACACCTTC | CASSLDTGTFYGYTF
TRBJ2-1 | - | TRBV16 | TRBD1 | TGTGCCAGCAGCCCAGGAACAGGGGCCACCTACAATGAGCAGTTCTTC | CASSPGTGATYNEQFF
TRBJ2-7 | - | TRBV2 | TRBD2 | TGTGCCAGCAGCCTAGCGGGAGGGCGATACGAGCAGTACTTC | CASSLAGGRYEQYF
TRBJ2-3 | - | TRBV19 | TRBD2 | TGTGCCAGTAACCCACTAGCGGGGGCCACAGATACGCAGTATTTT | CASNPLAGATDTQYF
TRBJ1-6 | few | TRBV4-2 | - | TGTGCCAGCAGCCCTCGACAGTATAATTCACCCCTCCACTTT | CASSPRQYNSPLHF
TRBJ2-5 | - | TRBV7-3 | - | TGTGCCAGCAGCAAAGTCTATGGTCTATTACAGGGAAAAGAAGAGACCCAGTACTTC | CASSKVYGLLQGKEETQYF
TRBJ2-7 | - | TRBV4-2 | TRBD2 | TGTGCCAGCAGCCAAGATGCGGTAGGATTGGGACTAGCGGGAGGGAGCTCCTACGAGCAGTACTTC | CASSQDAVGLGLAGGSSYEQYF
TRBJ2-2 | - | TRBV28 | - | TGTGCCAGCAGTCCCCTGGCAACTTGGGACACCGGGGAGCTGTTTTTT | CASSPLATWDTGELFF
TRBJ2-2 | - | TRBV7-9 | - | TGTGCCAGCAGCTTACCGGGATCCACCGGGGAGCTGTTTTTT | CASSLPGSTGELFF
TRBJ2-7 | - | TRBV6-5 | - | TGTGCCAGCAGTTACTCGGCAGGAAGATCCTACGAGCAGTACTTC | CASSYSAGRSYEQYF
TRBJ2-3 | once | TRBV5-6 | TRBD1 | TGTGCCAGCAGCAACCGGAGGACAGGGGCCTTGGGCCCCACAGATACGCAGTATTTT | CASSNRRTGALGPTDTQYF
TRBJ2-4 | - | TRBV14 | TRBD2 | TGTGCCAGCAGCCAAAGCGGGAGGAGCCTTCAGTACTTC | CASSQSGRSLQYF
TRBJ2-7 | - | TRBV6-5 | - | TGTGCCAGCAGTCCCCGACTAGACTCCTACGAGCAGTACTTC | CASSPRLDSYEQYF
TRBJ1-6 | - | TRBV28 | - | TGTGCCAGCAACCAAGGGTCCAGCTCCTATAATTCACCCCTCCACTTT | CASNQGSSSYNSPLHF
TRBJ2-5 | - | TRBV19 | - | TGTGCCAGTAGTATAACTAGGGGATGGGAGACCCAGTACTTC | CASSITRGWETQYF
TRBJ2-3 | once | TRBV19 | TRBD1 | TGTGCCAGTAGTACCGGGACAGGGGAATGGGCCACAAGGAATACGCAGTATTTT | CASSTGTGEWATRNTQYF
TRBJ2-3 | - | TRBV6-4 | - | TGTGCCAGCAGTGAGGGGGCCAAAGATACGCAGTATTTT | CASSEGAKDTQYF
TRBJ2-1 | - | TRBV6-6 | TRBD1 | TGTGCCAGCAGTGACAGGGGCGGCAATGAGCAGTTCTTC | CASSDRGGNEQFF
TRBJ2-7 | - | TRBV14 | - | TGTGCCAGCAGCCAGTGGGACGGCTCCTACGAGCAGTACTTC | CASSQWDGSYEQYF
TRBJ1-3 | - | TRBV7-2 | - | TGTGCCAGCAGCTTAGGTGATGGAAACACCATATATTTT | CASSLGDGNTIYF
TRBJ1-4 | few | TRBV6-6 | TRBD1 | TGTGCCAGCAGAGACAGGGGGTTCGGTGAAAAACTGTTTTTT | CASRDRGFGEKLFF
TRBJ1-1 | - | TRBV9 | - | TGTGCCAGCAGCGTAGGATCGGGCACTGAAGCTTTCTTT | CASSVGSGTEAFF
TRBJ2-7 | - | TRBV6-1 | TRBD1 | TGTGCCAGCACCCTACGGGGACAGGGTTACGAGCAGTACTTC | CASTLRGQGYEQYF
TRBJ2-7 | - | TRBV29-1 | - | TGCAGCGTTGAAGAATGGGATACTGTTGGGGTCGAGCAGTACTTC | CSVEEWDTVGVEQYF
TRBJ2-7 | medium-sized | TRBV2 | - | TGTGCCAGCAGTGCAGGGTCCCTCTCCTACGAGCAGTACTTC | CASSAGSLSYEQYF
TRBJ2-5 | - | TRBV6-6 | - | TGTGCCAGCAGTTACTCGGGCCGGGAGACCCAGTACTTC | CASSYSGRETQYF
TRBJ2-5 | - | TRBV18 | TRBD2 | TGTGCCAGCTCAACAATAGCGGGGGGACTAAAAGAGACCCAGTACTTC | CASSTIAGGLKETQYF